This TCR beta chain is drawn from a study of T cell changes during pregnancy in multiple sclerosis. Germline CDR1 is SEHNR and CDR2 is FQNEAQ (reference sequence). This CDR3 has 16 amino acids. The junction had 12 bases not matched to a gene; V was cut back by 6 bases and J by 2 bases. Measured with immunoSEQ multiplex PCR; TCRdb has only the in-frame clones, and not every one. The sample holds tens of thousands of clones, roughly 92% seen once. This chain joins TRBV7-9 and TRBJ2-7; TRBD2 matches 8 bases. The sequenced material came from peripheral blood. The TCR was taken from a female donor with multiple sclerosis, enrolled in a pregnancy study. CDR3 amino acids: CASSQGQREHTYEQYF. CDR3 DNA: TGTGCCAGCAGTCAAGGGCAGCGGGAGCACACCTACGAGCAGTACTTC.